This T cell receptor (beta chain) was recovered during a study of technical replicates of blood from several donors. Produced via immunoSEQ multiplex PCR; TCRdb's table is partial and in-frame only. The data hold almost 65,000 clones, with approximately 86% observed a single time. The CDR3 loop spans 16 amino acids. V dropped 2 bases and J dropped 5; count of bases not matched to a gene: 5. Per germline, CDR1 SEHNR and CDR2 FQNEAQ (reference sequence). This receptor was obtained from a human donor in good health. Some clones in this sample may be carry-over from other donors' samples. The sample taken for sequencing was PBMCs. This rearrangement joins TRBV7-9 to TRBJ2-7; TRBD2 matches at 14 bases. The CDR3 here is CASSLSPGLAGDEQYF. The CDR3 DNA is TGTGCCAGCAGCTTATCTCCGGGACTAGCGGGGGACGAGCAGTACTTC.